These T cell receptor beta chains were read from a single sample in a study of OX40 agonist ivuxolimab in advanced cancers. Sequenced by immunoSEQ multiplex PCR; TCRdb stores in-frame clones only, minus some. Of around 14,000 clones in the sample, about 80% were seen once. Sequencing used CD4+ or CD8+ T cells sorted from blood, obtained in a trial of the OX40 agonist ivuxolimab. Receptor source: an adult with an advanced solid tumor such as melanoma, head and neck, liver or kidney cancer. The CDR3 runs from the conserved cysteine through the conserved F or W. The order of the fields is V gene, J gene, CDR3 protein.

TRBV2,TRBJ1-2,CASSEYRAEGYTF
TRBV7-9,TRBJ2-1,CASSLGGLSYNEQFF
TRBV19,TRBJ2-1,CASSIRTSGRSYNEQFF
TRBV27,TRBJ2-1,CASSSGTSGHNEQFF
TRBV19,TRBJ2-2,CATTNTGELFF
TRBV28,TRBJ2-7,CASSFYRTYEQYF
TRBV27,TRBJ2-7,CASSLTASGLHYEQYF
TRBV29-1,TRBJ2-1,CSVEDVLAGAYNEQFF
TRBV6-4,TRBJ2-3,CASSDSADTDTQYF
TRBV6-5,TRBJ2-3,CASSYDRTDTQYF
TRBV4-1,TRBJ1-4,CASSLQDRVEKLFF
TRBV28,TRBJ1-5,CATTGQGGSNQPQHF
TRBV4-1,TRBJ2-7,CASSQKSGLAGVSEQYF
TRBV7-9,TRBJ1-2,CASIDDTYIKYGYTF
TRBV2,TRBJ2-2,CASSDRQTGELFF
TRBV6-1,TRBJ1-5,CAGTVNSNQPQHF
TRBV28,TRBJ2-4,CASSRLWYEGAGNIQYF
TRBV29-1,TRBJ2-2,CSVRGGTGELFF
TRBV7-8,TRBJ1-5,CASSSDRPNQPQHF
TRBV11-2,TRBJ2-7,CASSPRGSEYYEQYF
TRBV7-2,TRBJ2-1,CASSLSSLNEQFF
TRBV28,TRBJ2-1,CASSPGLLYNEQFF